Sequencing of this TCR beta chain was carried out in a study of identical twins. Study outcomes and limitations: Insertions were reduced in abundant cord blood beta clonotypes but not in memory repertoires. Conclusions relied on cross-sectional statistical analysis, not following the same donors.

The authors used template switching to add a universal primer site and gave cDNA unique molecular identifiers. TCRdb fed the 5' RACE reads into MiXCR, producing one record per CDR3 protein. The repertoire has some 460,000 distinct CDR3 sequences, approximately 15% of them found once; the top ten carry about 0.54%. This clonotype occurred a few times. What it recognizes is unknown. The CDR3 loop spans 16 amino acids. The V end lost 8 bases, the J end lost 10 bases, and 26 bases lay between the germline ends. Germline V gene lookup returns CDR1 SEHNR and CDR2 FQNEAQ (reference sequence). This same sample was also part of a study on yellow fever vaccine responses in identical twins. That study reports: A vaccine T cell response that seemed partly convergent and partly personalized was reported in twins.

Input material: CD4+ T cells sorted from blood. The chain uses TRBV7-9 and TRBJ2-2, with a weak D call TRBD2 (6 bases). The origin of this receptor is a woman between 18 and 30 years old in good health. In nucleotides, the CDR3 is TGTGCCAGCTCTAAAGTGCGGGGTCCCGAGGCCGAGGAGCTGTTTTTT. Protein sequence: CASSKVRGPEAEELFF.